This T cell receptor (beta chain) came from a study of blood T cells in healthy people across ages. Per-sample yields of isolated PBMCs were at least 7 million. On this clonotype itself: Its antigen is unidentified.

Next came a second PCR, run for about 6 to 12 cycles, which used a sample-barcoded 5' primer along with a J-beta primer mix. TCRdb reprocessed the 5' RACE reads via MiXCR and lists one record per CDR3 protein. This sample carries hundreds of thousands of distinct CDR3 sequences, about 25% of them seen once, and the ten largest clones take over 3.5%. Study findings and constraints: Diversity of TCR beta per million T cells declined in a roughly linear way with age. PBMCs went unsorted, and a conclusive naive versus antigen-experienced comparison was therefore prevented.

V trimming: 2 bases; J trimming: 6 bases; junction bases outside the gene matches: 20. CDR1 and CDR2 from the germline V gene are LGHDT and YNNKEL (reference sequence). This CDR3 spans 21 amino acids. The same data also went into a second study, on T cells of mothers and their children. That source reports: Slightly higher, non-significant overlap characterized related mother-child pairs relative to unrelated pairs.

This TCR was sampled from a boy aged 2-9 years in good health. What was sequenced was blood. The chain is built from TRBV3-1 and TRBJ2-2; 11 nucleotides agree with TRBD2. The chain's CDR3 is CASSQSGLAGGPGGAPGELFF. CDR3 nucleotides: TGTGCCAGCAGCCAATCCGGGCTAGCGGGAGGACCCGGCGGCGCACCCGGGGAGCTGTTTTTT.